These 20 T cell receptor beta chains came from one sample sequenced in a study of cytomegalovirus exposure and HLA in healthy donors. 13 Jbeta primers and 60 Vbeta primers were used for the PCR. Profiled with immunoSEQ multiplex PCR; TCRdb holds only in-frame clones, not every one. Of 150,000 to 200,000 clones listed, just over 75% were seen once; the top ten hold approximately 2.1%. Sequenced material: PBMCs. These receptors all come from a woman aged 30 to 39 in good health and CMV-seropositive.

This chain links TRBV28 with TRBJ2-7, with 8 positions matching TRBD2. There are 15 residues in the CDR3. The ends lost 4 bases at V and 2 bases at J; junction bases unmatched: 7. Germline V gives CDR1 MDHEN, CDR2 SYDVKM. The CDR3 nucleotides are TGTGCCAGCAGTTCCTGGACTAGCCGAGCCTACGAGCAGTACTTC. Translating gives CASSSWTSRAYEQYF. The full variable domain, rest sourced from reference TRBV28 and TRBJ2-7, is DVKVTQSSRYLVKRTGEKVFLECVQDMDHENMFWYRQDPGLGLRLIYFSYDVKMKEKGDIPEGYSVSREKKERFSLILESASTNQTSMYLCASSSWTSRAYEQYFGPGTRLTVT.

This clone appeared a single time. The J gene is TRBJ1-1, the V gene TRBV7-2; D ambiguous. Germline CDR1 SGHTA, CDR2 FQGNSA. V shed 2 bases and J shed 4 bases, with 11 bases lying between them. This CDR3 spans 14 amino acids. The CDR3 DNA is TGTGCCAGCAGCTTAAAGGGAGGTGGCACTGAAGCTTTCTTT. Amino acids: CASSLKGGGTEAFF.

The J gene is TRBJ1-4, the V gene TRBV6-5, with D maybe TRBD1 (6 bases). The germline V gene encodes CDR1 MNHEY and CDR2 SVGAGI. Trimming left V 4 bases short and J 3 bases short, with 15 bases between. The CDR3 has 16 residues. Written as DNA, the CDR3 is TGTGCCAGCAGTTTCGACAGGATCAGACCTAATGAAAAACTGTTTTTT. Protein sequence: CASSFDRIRPNEKLFF.

This chain uses TRBV5-6 with TRBJ2-4; 7 nucleotides match TRBD1. This CDR3 is 18 amino acids long. Unmatched junction bases numbered 14, after V lost 3 bases and J lost 2 bases. Germline V gene data show CDR1 as SGHDT and CDR2 as YYEEEE. The CDR3 protein is CASSSATGNLISKNIQYF. CDR3 coding DNA: TGTGCCAGCAGCTCCGCGACAGGGAACCTGATATCCAAAAACATTCAGTACTTC.

This chain joins TRBV6-1 and TRBJ1-2, with 11 nucleotides matching TRBD1. The V gene's germline CDR1 is MNHNS and CDR2 SASEGT. The ends lost 5 bases at V and 6 bases at J; junction bases unmatched: 2. The CDR3 has 13 amino acids. CDR3 sequence (DNA): TGTGCCAGCAGTAAGGGACAGGGGGATGGCTACACCTTC. It specifies CASSKGQGDGYTF.

This chain links TRBV19 with TRBJ2-1; 10 bases are a match to TRBD2. This CDR3 region has 15 residues. The germline V gene has CDR1 LNHDA and CDR2 SQIVND (reference sequence). The ends lost 6 bases at V and 6 bases at J; junction bases unmatched: 8. CDR3: CASRFGSSGGNEQFF. The CDR3 DNA follows: TGTGCCAGTAGATTCGGTTCTAGCGGGGGCAATGAGCAGTTCTTC.

The chain uses TRBV5-1 and TRBJ1-4; weak D call: TRBD1 (5 bases). Trimming took off 4 bases at V and 4 bases at J, with 14 bases between the two ends. Germline-derived CDR1 and CDR2 are SGHRS and YFSETQ. The CDR3 totals 15 residues. In DNA, the CDR3 is TGCGCCAGCAGCCCGGGCGGAGGGGATAATGAAAAACTGTTTTTT. Protein: CASSPGGGDNEKLFF.

The chain couples TRBV6-1 to TRBJ2-1; TRBD1 might be the D (6 bases). V lost 8 bases to trimming and J lost 5 bases, with 19 bases between them. The CDR3 sequence is 15 residues long. Per the germline V gene, CDR1 is MNHNS and CDR2 is SASEGT. The DNA for the CDR3 is TGTGCCAGCTATACCGACCTTGCAGGGGACAATGAGCAGTTCTTC. Encoded protein: CASYTDLAGDNEQFF.

A remark on this clone: Other DNA sequences within the sample encode an identical CDR3. The genes are TRBV18 and TRBJ2-5; 12 bases fit TRBD2. The germline V gene encodes CDR1 KGHSH and CDR2 LQKENI. J gave up 5 bases and V 3 bases, and 1 base lay outside the gene matches. The CDR3 is 14 amino acids. This chain's CDR3 is CASSPGLAGETQYF. The DNA for the CDR3 is TGTGCCAGCTCACCTGGACTAGCGGGGGAGACCCAGTACTTC.

V gene TRBV5-1 combines with J gene TRBJ2-3; 8 bases map to TRBD1. V lost 1 base and J lost 2; bases outside the gene matches: 18. Germline assignment: CDR1 SGHRS and CDR2 YFSETQ. The CDR3 loop spans 20 amino acids. The CDR3 DNA reads as TGCGCCAGCAGCTTGTACGGGCGACCTCCCGGGACAGGTAACACAGATACGCAGTATTTT. This codes for CASSLYGRPPGTGNTDTQYF. Looking up the rest from reference TRBV5-1 and TRBJ2-3 gives the full variable domain: KAGVTQTPRYLIKTRGQQVTLSCSPISGHRSVSWYQQTPGQGLQFLFEYFSETQRNKGNFPGRFSGRQFSNSRSEMNVSTLELGDSALYLCASSLYGRPPGTGNTDTQYFGPGTRLTVL.

The chain uses TRBV10-3 and TRBJ1-4; a possible D gene is TRBD1 (5 bases). The length of the CDR3 is 21 residues. V was clipped by 0 bases and J by 0 bases, with 23 bases between them. Looked up from germline, CDR1 is ENHRY and CDR2 is SYGVKD. The CDR3 DNA reads TGTGCCATCAGTGAGTCGACCGCCCGGGGGGTGCACGAAGCAACTAATGAAAAACTGTTTTTT. This translates into CAISESTARGVHEATNEKLFF.

V is TRBV5-4 and J is TRBJ2-3; D not resolved. Germline V gives CDR1 SGHNT, CDR2 YYREEE (reference sequence). V lost 4 bases, J lost 4 bases, and 22 bases lay in between. The CDR3 sequence is 17 residues long. The CDR3 here is CASSPPGSRRGADTQYF. The CDR3 region has the DNA TGTGCCAGCAGCCCCCCCGGAAGTCGTCGCGGAGCAGATACGCAGTATTTT.

This chain connects TRBV6-5 to TRBJ2-4; D not certain. The germline V gene has CDR1 MNHEY and CDR2 SVGAGI. This CDR3 contains 12 residues. V was pared by 10 bases and J by 2 bases, with 9 bases between. Here the CDR3 reads CANPYSKNIQYF. In DNA form, the CDR3 reads TGTGCCAATCCGTATTCCAAAAACATTCAGTACTTC.

This clone was picked up a small number of times. This chain links TRBV29-1 with TRBJ2-1, with D perhaps TRBD2 (5 bases). The CDR3 loop spans 15 amino acids. Germline V gene sequence: CDR1 SQVTM, CDR2 ANQGSEA. V was cut by 1 base and J by 3 bases, with 13 bases left in between. The CDR3 sequence: CSVEVGLKVYNEQFF. In DNA form, the CDR3 reads TGCAGCGTTGAAGTAGGACTCAAGGTCTACAATGAGCAGTTCTTC.

CDR3 sequence: CASSLGTENEQFF. The CDR3 region has the DNA TGTGCCAGCAGCTTAGGGACAGAAAATGAGCAGTTCTTC. J is TRBJ2-1 and V is TRBV5-4; TRBD1 matches 7 bases. Germline V gene lookup returns CDR1 SGHNT and CDR2 YYREEE (reference sequence). This CDR3 comprises 13 residues. The ends lost 2 bases at V and 7 bases at J; junction bases unmatched: 3.

V usage is TRBV7-8 and J usage is TRBJ2-2; maybe TRBD1 (6 bases). Trimming shortened V by 5 bases and J by 0 bases, and 10 bases separated the two germline ends. The germline CDR1 and CDR2 sequences are SGHVS and FQNEAQ. The CDR3 contains 15 residues. The CDR3 reads CASSPGAPNTGELFF. The CDR3, as DNA: TGTGCCAGCAGCCCAGGGGCGCCGAACACCGGGGAGCTGTTTTTT.

This chain uses TRBV5-1 with TRBJ2-1, with 10 bases identical to TRBD1. The CDR3 length is 15 residues. V lost 4 bases to trimming and J lost 9 bases; unmatched junction nucleotides: 10. Germline V gives CDR1 SGHRS, CDR2 YFSETQ. Written as DNA, the CDR3 is TGCGCCAGCAGCGACAGGGGGCAAGTCGGAAGTGAGCAGTTCTTC. This gives the protein CASSDRGQVGSEQFF.

This rearrangement joins TRBV7-2 to TRBJ2-7; 9 positions match TRBD2. With V trimmed by 5 bases and J by 4 bases, 12 bases remained unmatched. Germline lookup yields CDR1 SGHTA and CDR2 FQGNSA. The CDR3 contains 16 residues. CDR3 coding DNA: TGTGCCAGCAGCCACCCGGGACTAGCAGATTTTTACGAGCAGTACTTC. It translates to CASSHPGLADFYEQYF.

This chain connects TRBV18 to TRBJ2-1; 8 bases fit TRBD2. The CDR3 contains 16 residues. The trim removed 0 bases at V and 0 bases at J, leaving 1 base unmatched. Germline V lookup: CDR1 KGHSH, CDR2 LQKENI. The CDR3 DNA sequence: TGTGCCAGCTCACCACCGAGCGGGAGCTCCTACAATGAGCAGTTCTTC. It specifies CASSPPSGSSYNEQFF.

The chain combines TRBV10-1 with TRBJ2-1; tentatively, D is TRBD2 (6 bases). The CDR3 runs 13 residues. The germline CDR1 and CDR2 sequences are WNHNN and SYGVQD (reference sequence). Trimming removed 0 bases at V and 13 bases at J, with 13 bases between. CDR3 in DNA: TGCGCCAGCAGTGAGTCGGGGGGTAGCGGACAGTTCTTC. This encodes CASSESGGSGQFF.